The T cell receptor beta chain under discussion was sequenced for a study of radiation and T cells in renal cell carcinoma. Points from the study as a whole: In blood, top tumor clones expanded by 2 weeks, shrinking by 4.

For this clone: Its antigen is unknown.

Sequencing used immunoSEQ multiplex PCR; TCRdb keeps in-frame clones, though not all of them. The sample has 15,000 to 20,000 clones, about 50% seen once. Noted treatment: 15 Gy SBRT to primary tumor, nephrectomy 4 weeks later. Germline V lookup: CDR1 LNHDA, CDR2 SQIVND (reference sequence). The V gene lost 7 bases and the J gene lost 2 bases, with 11 bases spanning the gap. The CDR3 runs 13 residues. Sequences were derived from tumor tissue, sampled from a patient whose treatment included radiotherapy and nephrectomy. The sequence derives from a man in his fifties with renal cell carcinoma. V usage is TRBV19 and J usage is TRBJ2-5; maybe TRBD1 (5 bases). The CDR3 sequence is CASKGYKQETQYF. The CDR3 nucleotides are TGTGCCAGTAAGGGGTATAAGCAAGAGACCCAGTACTTC.